This T cell receptor beta chain emerged from a study of blood T cell repertoires in COVID-19. Study in general: T cells, B-cell-depleted T cells, or PBMCs provided the cDNA or gDNA that served as material.

Germline CDR1 is SEHNR and CDR2 is FQNEAQ (reference sequence). The V and J ends lost 2 bases and 10 bases, in that order; junction bases with no gene match: 7. The length of the CDR3 is 15 residues. This clone came up a few times. Sequencing used immunoSEQ multiplex PCR; TCRdb keeps in-frame clones, though not all of them. In the table there are some 270,000 clones, 89% of which are singletons. Each participant's cohort was designated according to participant-reported clinical history. The source material was PBMCs or T cells enriched from blood (not recorded which). The clonotype comes from a woman between 35 and 50 years old who had recovered from COVID-19. This chain uses TRBV7-9 with TRBJ1-6; TRBD1 matches at 8 bases. In nucleotides, the CDR3 is TGTGCCAGCAGCTTATATTCAGGGGGCCGATCACCCCTCCACTTT. As protein: CASSLYSGGRSPLHF.